A single sample is the source of the 32 T cell receptor beta chains below, sequenced in a study of T cell clonality in common variable immunodeficiency. Study results and caveats: Common variable immunodeficiency TCR beta sequences reportedly had fewer deletions and N-nucleotide insertions.

Profiling relied on immunoSEQ multiplex PCR, and the TCRdb table lists in-frame clones only, not all of them. This sample has some 25,000 clones, each found more than once. These receptors are not linked to any known antigen. Input material: peripheral blood mononuclear cells. Every receptor here comes from a human donor with common variable immunodeficiency.

At least ten counts were recorded for this clone. The CDR3 here is CASSQSTEQPLYNEKLFF. The covered CDR3 bases are TGCGCCAGCAGTCAATCGACGGAACAGCCCCTCTATAATGAAAAA. This chain joins TRBV23-1 and TRBJ1-4, with D unresolved. Read data end 3 residues before the CDR3 end; the end is taken from the germline J gene. TRBV23-1 has ORF status, its function being uncertain. Trimming cost V 0 bases and J 4 bases, with 18 bases left between them. The CDR3 is 18 amino acids.

Remarks on this clone: The read finishes 3 residues shy of the CDR3 end, and the germline J gene is used to complete it. The genes are TRBV7-9 and TRBJ2-5; 7 nucleotides align to TRBD2. The J segment lost 7 bases and the V segment lost 2 bases, leaving 10 bases of the junction unmatched. Germline V CDR1 and CDR2: SEHNR, FQNEAQ (reference sequence). CDR3 length: 15 residues. This CDR3 reads CASSLIGRGAGTQYF. The part of the CDR3 DNA that was read is TGTGCCAGCAGCTTAATTGGGAGGGGCGCCGGGACC.

This clone was observed a handful of times. Coverage ceases 3 residues before the CDR3 finishes, and the germline J gene fills in the end. The chain joins TRBV7-9 to TRBJ2-1; unclear D gene. Germline V gene sequence: CDR1 SEHNR, CDR2 FQNEAQ (reference sequence). The CDR3 covers 15 residues. Trimming cost V 5 bases and J 5 bases, with 16 bases left between them. CDR3 residues: CASSPRGFGNNEQFF. The sequenced CDR3 bases are TGTGCCAGCAGCCCTAGAGGCTTCGGAAACAATGAG.

At least ten counts were recorded for this clone. Sequencing ends 3 residues short of the CDR3 end; the germline J gene provides the rest. The V gene is TRBV5-1, the J gene TRBJ2-3; weak D call: TRBD1 (6 bases). Per germline, CDR1 SGHRS and CDR2 YFSETQ. With 0 bases removed from V and 4 bases from J, the gap between germline ends came to 9 bases. This CDR3 comprises 14 residues. The CDR3 bases that were read are TGCGCCAGCAGCTTGGCCTGGGGGCCAGATACG. Its translation: CASSLAWGPDT. The CDR3 in full is CASSLAWGPDTQYF.

This clone was seen a handful of times. Read coverage stops 3 residues before the CDR3 terminus; the germline J gene supplies the remainder. The genes are TRBV2 and TRBJ2-1; 8 bases match TRBD2. With 5 bases clipped from V and 3 bases from J, the junction kept 6 bases outside the gene matches. This CDR3 has 15 amino acids. Germline assignment: CDR1 SNHLY and CDR2 FYNNEI. The CDR3 region is CASSKTSGGYNEQFF. The sequenced part of the CDR3 DNA is TGTGCCAGCAGTAAAACTAGCGGCGGCTACAATGAG.

This clone was observed many times. Coverage ceases 3 residues before the CDR3 finishes, and the germline J gene fills in the end. This chain joins TRBV14 and TRBJ2-3; D remains ambiguous. Germline CDR1 and CDR2: SGHDN and FVKESK. Trimming took off 3 bases at V and 1 base at J, with 17 bases between the two ends. This CDR3 comprises 17 residues. The CDR3 DNA, read in part, is TGTGCCAGCAGCCAGAAGACCCGTTCTAGAGGCACAGATACG. Translation: CASSQKTRSRGTDT. The full CDR3 is CASSQKTRSRGTDTQYF.

This clone was counted between two and nine times. The read ends 3 residues before the CDR3 terminus; that terminus is restored from the germline J gene. This chain links TRBV7-8 with TRBJ2-1; TRBD1 agrees at 7 bases. This CDR3 is built from 16 residues. J lost 5 bases, V lost 1 base, and 8 bases had no gene match. Germline V lookup: CDR1 SGHVS, CDR2 FQNEAQ. CDR3 loop: CASSLDLQGLHNEQFF. CDR3 DNA, as far as it was read: TGTGCCAGCAGCTTAGATCTACAGGGGCTACACAATGAG.

On this clone: The read terminates 3 residues before the CDR3 end, so the remaining end is supplied by the germline J gene. The rearrangement uses TRBV7-9 and TRBJ1-2; TRBD1 agrees at 8 bases. This CDR3 region has 14 residues. Germline CDR1 and CDR2: SEHNR and FQNEAQ (reference sequence). J gave up 6 bases and V 8 bases, and 11 bases lay outside the gene matches. The sequenced CDR3 bases are TGTGCCAGCTTTGGAACGGACAGGGCTGATGGC. This translates into CASFGTDRADG. The entire CDR3 protein reads CASFGTDRADGYTF.

A note on this clone: Coverage ceases 3 residues before the CDR3 finishes, and the germline J gene fills in the end. V usage is TRBV2 and J usage is TRBJ2-5; TRBD2 matches 8 bases. The germline V gene has CDR1 SNHLY and CDR2 FYNNEI. The V and J ends lost 3 bases and 5 bases, in that order; junction bases with no gene match: 17. This CDR3 contains 18 residues. The CDR3 bases that were read are TGTGCCAGCAGTGAGGCAAGGGGAAGAAGCGGGAGATCTGAGACC. Translating it yields CASSEARGRSGRSET. The entire CDR3 is CASSEARGRSGRSETQYF.

In this sample, this clone turned up many times. The CDR3 end falls 3 residues outside the read, so it is completed with the germline J gene. The V call is TRBV7-3, the J call TRBJ2-3; 9 nucleotides match TRBD2. CDR1 and CDR2 from the germline V gene are SGHTA and FQGTGA. The length of the CDR3 is 15 residues. V shed 1 base and J 6 bases; nucleotides not matched to a gene: 5. The CDR3 DNA, read in part, is TGTGCCAGCAGCTTAAAAGCGGGAGGTTTGGATACG. Protein sequence: CASSLKAGGLDT. The CDR3 in its entirety is CASSLKAGGLDTQYF.

This clone was counted a few times. The sequenced fragment ends 3 residues before the CDR3 boundary, so the rest is inferred from the germline J gene. The rearrangement joins TRBV7-3 to TRBJ1-6, with D hard to call. Germline loops: CDR1 SGHTA, CDR2 FQGTGA. Trimming cost V 3 bases and J 9 bases, with 9 bases left between them. The CDR3 length is 13 residues. The CDR3 here is CASSLAGGSPLHF. The DNA read from the CDR3 is TGTGCCAGCAGCTTGGCGGGAGGTTCACCC.

The sample holds a few counts of this clone. From the germline J gene comes the end of the CDR3, since the read stops 3 residues before it. The chain has TRBV11-2 and TRBJ1-2; 7 nucleotides agree with TRBD1. CDR1 is SGHAT and CDR2 is FQNNGV in the germline V gene. The CDR3 totals 13 residues. V lost 8 bases to trimming and J lost 4 bases; unmatched junction nucleotides: 7. CDR3 protein: CASRRGPSYGYTF. CDR3 DNA (partial): TGTGCCAGCCGTAGGGGGCCTAGCTATGGC.

This clone was detected many times. The CDR3 end is not reached by the read, which stops 3 residues before it; the germline J gene fills it in. This chain uses TRBV10-3 with TRBJ2-1; 14 nucleotides align to TRBD2. CDR1 and CDR2 from the germline V gene are ENHRY and SYGVKD. The CDR3 length is 15 residues. The V and J ends lost 7 bases and 5 bases, in that order; junction bases with no gene match: 4. The part of the CDR3 DNA that was read is TGTGCCATCAAGAGGACTAGCGGGGGGAACAATGAG. It translates to CAIKRTSGGNNE. Given in full, the CDR3 is CAIKRTSGGNNEQFF.

This clone was detected only a few times. The read stops 3 residues short of the end of the CDR3; the missing end is completed from the germline J gene. This chain connects TRBV7-2 to TRBJ2-3, with no clear D. This CDR3 contains 15 residues. Germline V gives CDR1 SGHTA, CDR2 FQGNSA. V was shortened by 2 bases and J by 4 bases, with 13 bases between the two germline ends. The part of the CDR3 DNA that was read is TGTGCCAGCAGCTTACCTCGCCAGAGATCAGATACG. Its protein is CASSLPRQRSDT. The full CDR3 sequence reads CASSLPRQRSDTQYF. The entire variable domain, with the rest obtained from reference TRBV7-2 and TRBJ2-3, is as follows: GAGVSQSPSNKVTEKGKDVELRCDPISGHTALYWYRQSLGQGLEFLIYFQGNSAPDKSGLPSDRFSAERTGGSVSTLTIQRTQQEDSAVYLCASSLPRQRSDTQYFGPGTRLTVL.

This clone appeared many times. The DNA ends 3 residues before the CDR3 does, and the rest of the CDR3 is filled in from the germline J gene. The chain links TRBV5-1 to TRBJ2-3, with 11 bases aligning to TRBD2. Looked up from germline, CDR1 is SGHRS and CDR2 is YFSETQ. The V and J ends lost 0 bases and 6 bases, in that order; junction bases with no gene match: 6. The CDR3 runs 16 residues. The DNA read from the CDR3 is TGCGCCAGCAGCTTGGAAGTGTCTAGCGGGAGGGATACG. Its protein is CASSLEVSSGRDT. The entire CDR3 is CASSLEVSSGRDTQYF.

This clone was counted at least ten times. The read stops 3 residues short of the end of the CDR3; the missing end is completed from the germline J gene. The chain combines TRBV18 with TRBJ1-1, with D possibly TRBD1 on 5 matching bases. The germline CDR1 and CDR2 sequences are KGHSH and LQKENI. The CDR3 covers 15 residues. V lost 4 bases to trimming and J lost 0 bases, with 12 bases between them. The chain's CDR3 is CASSLQGGVNTEAFF. The sequenced CDR3 bases are TGTGCCAGCTCACTGCAGGGAGGGGTGAACACTGAA. Supplemented by reference TRBV18 and TRBJ1-1, the full variable domain reads NAGVMQNPRHLVRRRGQEARLRCSPMKGHSHVYWYRQLPEEGLKFMVYLQKENIIDESGMPKERFSAEFPKEGPSILRIQQVVRGDSAAYFCASSLQGGVNTEAFFGQGTRLTVV.

About this clone: From the germline J gene comes the end of the CDR3, since the read stops 3 residues before it. This rearrangement joins TRBV6-1 to TRBJ1-4, with D unclear. The CDR3 length is 14 residues. Deletions cut 2 bases from V and 10 bases from J, with 14 bases between. In germline, CDR1 is MNHNS, CDR2 SASEGT. CDR3 loop: CASSEFRRERKLFF. Partial CDR3 DNA: TGTGCCAGCAGTGAATTCAGGCGGGAGCGAAAA.

The table lists this clone with a few counts. Coverage ceases 3 residues before the CDR3 finishes, and the germline J gene fills in the end. The V call is TRBV7-9, the J call TRBJ1-5; D unclear. Germline V gene lookup returns CDR1 SEHNR and CDR2 FQNEAQ (reference sequence). The CDR3 totals 14 residues. V was shortened by 5 bases and J by 4 bases, with 12 bases between the two germline ends. CDR3 loop: CASSPWAGNQPQHF. Partial CDR3 DNA: TGTGCCAGCAGCCCCTGGGCGGGGAATCAGCCC.

Comments on this clone: The read ends 3 residues before the CDR3 terminus; that terminus is restored from the germline J gene. The chain recombines TRBV7-9 with TRBJ1-4; 11 positions match TRBD1. The CDR3 loop spans 14 amino acids. V lost 5 bases and J lost 8; bases outside the gene matches: 4. CDR1 is SEHNR and CDR2 is FQNEAQ in the germline V gene (reference sequence). The CDR3 reads CASSRTGGEEKLFF. The part of the CDR3 DNA that was read is TGTGCCAGCAGCCGGACAGGGGGCGAGGAAAAA.

This clone has ten or more counts. With the read ending 3 residues before the CDR3 end, the germline J gene is used to fill in that end. This chain connects TRBV5-1 to TRBJ2-3; D ambiguous. This CDR3 has 12 amino acids. Trimming pared 0 bases from V and 5 bases from J, leaving 4 bases between. In germline, CDR1 is SGHRS, CDR2 YFSETQ. The sequenced part of the CDR3 DNA is TGCGCCAGCAGCTTGGACGGAGATACG. Its protein product is CASSLDGDT. The complete CDR3 protein is CASSLDGDTQYF.

Details on this clone: The CDR3 goes on 3 residues after the read ends, and that part is filled in from the germline J gene. The gene calls are TRBV7-2 and TRBJ1-4; no firm D call. The CDR3 sequence is 15 residues long. CDR1 and CDR2 (germline): SGHTA, FQGNSA. V was trimmed by 2 bases and J by 3 bases, leaving 10 bases between them. This chain's CDR3 is CASSLNGRANEKLFF. CDR3 DNA (partial): TGTGCCAGCAGCTTAAATGGAAGGGCTAATGAAAAA.

This clone was recorded many times. Read sequence stops 3 residues before the CDR3 end, and the germline J gene provides the missing end. The chain couples TRBV29-1 to TRBJ2-1, with 12 positions matching TRBD2. This CDR3 contains 14 residues. Germline V gives CDR1 SQVTM, CDR2 ANQGSEA. The V gene end was trimmed by 7 bases and the J gene end by 6 bases; junction bases not matched to a gene: 7. The CDR3 is CSAPLAGGRNEQFF. The DNA read from the CDR3 is TGCAGCGCACCACTAGCGGGAGGACGCAATGAG.

This clone was detected a few times. CDR3 residues: CATRLAGVGTQYF. Partial CDR3 DNA: TGTGCCACCAGACTAGCGGGAGTTGGGACC. This chain uses TRBV19 with TRBJ2-5; 12 bases match TRBD2. The observed sequence ends 3 residues before the CDR3 terminus, with the missing tail filled in from the germline J gene. The CDR3 length is 13 residues. V trimming: 10 bases; J trimming: 7 bases; junction bases outside the gene matches: 7. Germline CDR1 and CDR2: LNHDA and SQIVND (reference sequence).

Points on this clone: The read stops 3 residues short of the end of the CDR3; the missing end is completed from the germline J gene. The rearrangement links TRBV7-3 to TRBJ2-6; D is tentatively TRBD1 or TRBD2 (5 bases each). V was trimmed by 5 bases and J by 1 base, leaving 9 bases between them. Germline lookup yields CDR1 SGHTA and CDR2 FQGTGA. The CDR3 contains 15 residues. The covered CDR3 bases are TGTGCCAGCAGCAGAGGGGAGTCTGGGGCCAACGTC. It codes for CASSRGESGANV. The CDR3 in full is CASSRGESGANVLTF.

This clone was counted at least ten times. The sequence runs out 3 residues before the end of the CDR3; the remainder is reconstructed from the germline J gene. V is TRBV7-2 and J is TRBJ2-1; D may be TRBD2 (5 bases). CDR1 and CDR2 from the germline V gene are SGHTA and FQGNSA. V lost 3 bases to trimming and J lost 7 bases, with 10 bases between them. This CDR3 has 13 amino acids. The sequenced CDR3 bases are TGTGCCAGCAGCTTTTTAGCGCGAAATGAG. Translated: CASSFLARNE. The CDR3, in full, reads CASSFLARNEQFF.

This clone was counted a few times. The CDR3 end is not reached by the read, which stops 3 residues before it; the germline J gene fills it in. The chain is built from TRBV7-3 and TRBJ2-1; 8 bases are shared with TRBD1. With V trimmed by 2 bases and J by 6 bases, 3 bases remained unmatched. This CDR3 spans 14 amino acids. Germline V gene data show CDR1 as SGHTA and CDR2 as FQGTGA. The CDR3 protein is CASSLVQGGNEQFF. The CDR3 bases that were read are TGTGCCAGCAGCTTAGTACAGGGGGGCAATGAG.

This clone showed up just a few times. The read stops 3 residues short of the end of the CDR3; the missing end is completed from the germline J gene. The same CDR3 is also encoded by other DNA sequences in this sample. J is TRBJ2-1 and V is TRBV6-1, with D possibly being TRBD1 (5 bases). Germline V gene lookup returns CDR1 MNHNS and CDR2 SASEGT. With 2 bases removed from V and 4 bases from J, the gap between germline ends came to 18 bases. This CDR3 region has 17 residues. The CDR3 spells CASSELNWQGKYNEQFF. Partial CDR3 DNA: TGTGCCAGCAGTGAACTAAATTGGCAGGGAAAATACAATGAG.

This clone was seen repeatedly, ten times or more. CDR3 loop: CASSSYGGEQYF. Partial CDR3 DNA: TGTGCCAGCAGCTCCTATGGCGGCGAG. The chain carries TRBV7-3 and TRBJ2-7; D is unclear. The CDR3 goes on 3 residues after the read ends, and that part is filled in from the germline J gene. V was pared by 4 bases and J by 6 bases, with 10 bases between. CDR1 is SGHTA and CDR2 is FQGTGA in the germline V gene. The CDR3 extends over 12 amino acids.

A remark on this clone: Read sequence stops 3 residues before the CDR3 end, and the germline J gene provides the missing end. The chain is built from TRBV19 and TRBJ2-3, with D maybe TRBD2 (6 bases). Trimming cost V 4 bases and J 0 bases, with 8 bases left between them. This CDR3 has 14 amino acids. The germline V gene encodes CDR1 LNHDA and CDR2 SQIVND (reference sequence). The CDR3: CASSTGTSTDTQYF. Incomplete CDR3 DNA: TGTGCCAGTAGTACGGGGACTAGCACAGATACG.

This clone was seen more than once but under ten times. The DNA ends 3 residues before the CDR3 does, and the rest of the CDR3 is filled in from the germline J gene. The chain carries TRBV16 and TRBJ2-6, with 11 bases lining up with TRBD1. Germline-derived CDR1 and CDR2 are KGHSY and FQNENV. V lost 1 base, J lost 2 bases, and 7 bases stayed unmatched. The CDR3 contains 19 residues. The CDR3 bases that were read are TGTGCCAGCAGCCAATTGGGGACAGGGGGACTGGCTGGGGCCAACGTC. Translation gives CASSQLGTGGLAGANV. The entire CDR3 sequence reads CASSQLGTGGLAGANVLTF.

This clone showed up just a few times. The read gets to within 3 residues of the CDR3 end, and the germline J gene fills in the rest. This sequence joins TRBV2 and TRBJ2-7, with D possibly being TRBD2 (5 bases). Trimming stripped 10 bases from V and 4 bases from J, with 11 bases between. The CDR3 spans 11 residues. From germline, CDR1 is SNHLY and CDR2 FYNNEI. CDR3 loop: CANGVSYEQYF. CDR3 DNA (partial): TGTGCCAACGGGGTTTCGTACGAG.

Comment on this clone: The CDR3 end lies 3 residues beyond the end of the read and is filled in from the germline J gene. This chain joins TRBV7-3 and TRBJ2-1; weak D call: TRBD1 (6 bases). CDR1 and CDR2 from the germline V gene are SGHTA and FQGTGA. The CDR3 runs 15 residues. V was clipped by 4 bases and J by 4 bases, with 14 bases between them. The CDR3 reads CASSSSGTQYNEQFF. CDR3 DNA, as far as it was read: TGTGCCAGCAGCTCCTCCGGGACACAATACAATGAG.